Listed below are T cell receptor beta chains from one sample, sequenced in a study of shared clonotypes between healthy human individuals. Clones were read by immunoSEQ multiplex PCR, and TCRdb kept only the in-frame ones, dropping some. The sample has about 1 million clones; about 70% are singletons. The source material was memory CD4+ T cells sorted from blood. All receptors come from a man aged 18 to 29 in good health. The CDR3 runs from the conserved cysteine through the conserved F or W.

CASSPRTSGDNEQFF	TRBV11-3	15	TRBJ2-1
CASSFMTSGRATETQYF	TRBV27	17	TRBJ2-5
CASSLGPGPREQYF	TRBV7-2	14	TRBJ2-7
CATLGGVASGANVLTF	TRBV18	16	TRBJ2-6
CASSLGVGAYEQYF	TRBV5-1	14	TRBJ2-7
CASSQGAGEGFEQFF	TRBV4-3	15	TRBJ2-1
CASSLAGGTGTGELFF	TRBV5-1	16	TRBJ2-2
CASSLDNQARTGELFF	TRBV11-2	16	TRBJ2-2
CASSPRGEKLFF	TRBV18	12	TRBJ1-4
CAIRSLQLAGITDTQYF	TRBV10-3	17	TRBJ2-3
CASTGQAGGPQHF	TRBV19	13	TRBJ1-5
CASSLGPAGAYNEQFF	TRBV5-1	16	TRBJ2-1
CAWSVDRGDTQYF	TRBV30	13	TRBJ2-3
CASSSVTAGTQYF	TRBV7-9	13	TRBJ2-5
CASSLTSGGGQETQYF	TRBV28	16	TRBJ2-5
CASLALTGGETQYF	TRBV27	14	TRBJ2-5
CASGRGANTEAFF	TRBV7-8	13	TRBJ1-1
CASSEASGAPSTDTQYF	TRBV5-1	17	TRBJ2-3
CASSLTRVEKLFF	TRBV7-2	13	TRBJ1-4
CASSDPGQVAHTQYF	TRBV18	15	TRBJ2-3
CASSFGPSYEQYF	TRBV11-3	13	TRBJ2-7
CASSLEGGPTDTQYF	TRBV5-1	15	TRBJ2-3
CASGTGTGANEQFF	TRBV7-9	14	TRBJ2-1
CASSLEVGQAGELFF	TRBV7-9	15	TRBJ2-2
CASSSFRTGGAEGYTF	TRBV27	16	TRBJ1-2
CASSYGGGNYGYTF	TRBV6-6	14	TRBJ1-2
CASRWRKGSTDTQYF	TRBV6-5	15	TRBJ2-3
CASSPGSTDTQYF	TRBV19	13	TRBJ2-3
CASSYPGLAGGPNEQFF	TRBV6-7	17	TRBJ2-1
CSVEDRGGVDYGYTF	TRBV29-1	15	TRBJ1-2
CASSPGLQRNTGELFF	TRBV5-6	16	TRBJ2-2
CASSLGGGALETQYF	TRBV5-1	15	TRBJ2-5
CASSGFTTGELFF	TRBV11-2	13	TRBJ2-2
CASSIAVGNEQFF	TRBV18	13	TRBJ2-1
CASSLGLAGGPDEQFF	TRBV7-9	16	TRBJ2-1
CATSSLQGLYF	TRBV15	11	TRBJ2-7
CASTLPPNYGYTF	TRBV5-4	13	TRBJ1-2
CASSPLKRGTGANVLTF	TRBV5-1	17	TRBJ2-6
CASSSGGASSTEAFF	TRBV28	15	TRBJ1-1
CASRPASTDTQYF	TRBV2	13	TRBJ2-3
CASSPGQGGGYTF	TRBV7-2	13	TRBJ1-2
CASSTRTGAEEKLFF	TRBV5-5	15	TRBJ1-4